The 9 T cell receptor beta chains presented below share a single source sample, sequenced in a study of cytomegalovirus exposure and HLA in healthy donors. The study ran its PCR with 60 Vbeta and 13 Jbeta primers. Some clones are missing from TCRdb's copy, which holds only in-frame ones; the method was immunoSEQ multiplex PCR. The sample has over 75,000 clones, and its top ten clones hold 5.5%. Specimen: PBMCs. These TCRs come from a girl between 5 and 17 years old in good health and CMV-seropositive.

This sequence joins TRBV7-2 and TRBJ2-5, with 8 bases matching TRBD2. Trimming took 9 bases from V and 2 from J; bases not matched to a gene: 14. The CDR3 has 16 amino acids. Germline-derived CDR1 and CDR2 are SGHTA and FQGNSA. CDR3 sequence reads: CARAPSGGTLQETQYF. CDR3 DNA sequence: TGTGCCAGGGCCCCCTCGGGGGGGACACTACAAGAGACCCAGTACTTC.

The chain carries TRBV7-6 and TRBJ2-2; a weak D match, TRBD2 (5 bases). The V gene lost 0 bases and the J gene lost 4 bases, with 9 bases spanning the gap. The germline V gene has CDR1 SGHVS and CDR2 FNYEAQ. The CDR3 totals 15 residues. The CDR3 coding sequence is TGTGCCAGCAGCTTAGCCGGAGGCGGCACCGGGGAGCTGTTTTTT. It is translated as CASSLAGGGTGELFF.

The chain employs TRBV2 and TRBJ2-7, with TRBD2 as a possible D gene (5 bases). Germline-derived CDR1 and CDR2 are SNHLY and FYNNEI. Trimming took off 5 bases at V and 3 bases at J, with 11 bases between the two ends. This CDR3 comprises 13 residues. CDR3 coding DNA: TGTGCCAGCAGTAAAAACAGCGGCTACGAGCAGTACTTC. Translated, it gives CASSKNSGYEQYF.

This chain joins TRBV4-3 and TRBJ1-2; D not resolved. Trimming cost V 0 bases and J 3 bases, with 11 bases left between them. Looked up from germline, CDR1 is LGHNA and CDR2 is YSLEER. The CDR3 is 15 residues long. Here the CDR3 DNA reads TGCGCCAGCAGCCAAGAAGCGGGAGTCTACTATGGCTACACCTTC. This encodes CASSQEAGVYYGYTF.

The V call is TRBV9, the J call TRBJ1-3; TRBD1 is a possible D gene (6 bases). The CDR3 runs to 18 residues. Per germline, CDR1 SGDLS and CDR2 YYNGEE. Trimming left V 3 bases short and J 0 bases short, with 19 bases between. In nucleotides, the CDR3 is TGTGCCAGCAGCGCGGAGGACAGATCGGGTAGCTCTGGAAACACCATATATTTT. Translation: CASSAEDRSGSSGNTIYF.

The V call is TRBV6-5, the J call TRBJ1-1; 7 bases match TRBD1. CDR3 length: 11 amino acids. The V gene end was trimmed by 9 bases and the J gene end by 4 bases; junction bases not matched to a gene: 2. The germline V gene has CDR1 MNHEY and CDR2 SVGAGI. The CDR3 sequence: CARRDSTEAFF. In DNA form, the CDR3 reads TGTGCCAGAAGGGACAGCACTGAAGCTTTCTTT.

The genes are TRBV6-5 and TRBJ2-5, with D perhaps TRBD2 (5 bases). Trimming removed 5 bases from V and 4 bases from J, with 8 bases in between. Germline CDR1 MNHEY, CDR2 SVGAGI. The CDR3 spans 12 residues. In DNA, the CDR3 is TGTGCCAGCAGTAGAGGAGGAGAGACCCAGTACTTC. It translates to CASSRGGETQYF.

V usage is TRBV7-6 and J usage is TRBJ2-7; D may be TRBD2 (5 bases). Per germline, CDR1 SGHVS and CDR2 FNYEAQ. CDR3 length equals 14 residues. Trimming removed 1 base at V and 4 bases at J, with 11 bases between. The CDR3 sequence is CASSLDKRGYEQYF. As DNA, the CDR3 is TGTGCCAGCAGCTTAGATAAAAGAGGGTACGAGCAGTACTTC.

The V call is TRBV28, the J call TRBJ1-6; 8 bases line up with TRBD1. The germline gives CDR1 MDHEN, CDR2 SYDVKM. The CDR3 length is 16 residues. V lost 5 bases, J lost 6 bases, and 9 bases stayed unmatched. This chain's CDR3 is CASSGQGAVGNSPLHF. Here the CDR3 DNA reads TGTGCCAGCAGTGGGCAGGGGGCGGTTGGTAATTCACCCCTCCACTTT.